The TCR beta chain under discussion was sequenced for a study of T cell responses to AZD1222 COVID-19 vaccine. About the study: Recipients boosted at about 4 weeks or about 12 weeks are pooled. Points from the study as a whole: After two AZD1222 doses, spike-specific TCR breadth and depth rose versus day 0. Unmutated variant regions are reportedly targeted by nearly half of spike-specific TCRs. Dominant at 160-218 and 743-854, vaccine-associated CD4 TCRs also spanned spike.

Remarks on this clone: Its target is not known.

TCRdb's copy holds only in-frame clones and misses some; the assay was immunoSEQ multiplex PCR. The table shows 150,000 to 180,000 clones, with more than 90% occurring only once. The CDR3 is 14 residues long. Germline CDR1 is SGHTA and CDR2 is FQGTGA. The J segment lost 4 bases and the V segment lost 5 bases, leaving 2 bases of the junction unmatched. This sequence was found in an adult in good health. The material was peripheral blood, obtained on day 0 of AZD1222 vaccination. The chain combines TRBV7-3 with TRBJ2-1, with TRBD2 identical over 10 bases. CDR3 coding DNA: TGTGCCAGCAGCCGGACTAGCGGTTACAATGAGCAGTTCTTC. This encodes CASSRTSGYNEQFF. Full variable domain (outside the CDR3, taken from reference TRBV7-3 and TRBJ2-1): GAGVSQTPSNKVTEKGKYVELRCDPISGHTALYWYRQSLGQGPEFLIYFQGTGAADDSGLPNDRFFAVRPEGSVSTLKIQRTERGDSAVYLCASSRTSGYNEQFFGPGTRLTVL.